This entry lists 32 T cell receptor beta chains sequenced from one sample in a study of T cell repertoires in cytomegalovirus infection. These receptors lack a known antigen. TCRdb ran MiXCR on the reads and lists one entry per CDR3 protein. The sample lists under 850,000 distinct CDR3 sequences; about 30% were seen once. The specimen comprised cultured PBMCs, sampled from culture after CMV antigen stimulation. The receptors were gathered from a human donor in good health (CMV status not recorded). Some clones in this sample may be carry-over from other donors' samples.

V is TRBV6-6 and J is TRBJ1-2, with 9 bases matching TRBD1. This CDR3 comprises 15 residues. Germline values: CDR1 MNHNY, CDR2 SVGAGI (reference sequence). With 2 bases clipped from V and 7 bases from J, the junction kept 8 bases outside the gene matches. CDR3 sequence reads: CASSYLGTGRGGYTF. Written as DNA, the CDR3 is TGTGCCAGCAGTTACCTCGGGACAGGGCGCGGTGGCTACACCTTC.

This clonotype was seen at least ten times. The chain links TRBV7-2 to TRBJ2-2; 7 bases map to TRBD2. The CDR3 contains 15 residues. Trimming at V came to 2 bases and at J to 3 bases, leaving 3 bases not matched to a gene. Per the germline V gene, CDR1 is SGHTA and CDR2 is FQGNSA. The CDR3 is CASSLNAGDTGELFF. CDR3 sequence (DNA): TGTGCCAGCAGCTTAAACGCGGGAGACACCGGGGAGCTGTTTTTT.

This clonotype was detected a few times. The chain combines TRBV5-4 with TRBJ2-7; the D gene is possibly TRBD1 (6 bases). Germline lookup yields CDR1 SGHNT and CDR2 YYREEE (reference sequence). V lost 4 bases and J lost 2, with 13 bases in between. The length of the CDR3 is 14 residues. The CDR3 region has the DNA TGTGCCAGCAGCCGTAACAGGGAGCCCTACGAGCAGTACTTC. Protein sequence: CASSRNREPYEQYF.

This clonotype occurred a few times. This chain links TRBV6-4 with TRBJ2-1, with unresolved D. This CDR3 contains 13 residues. V lost 3 bases to trimming and J lost 8 bases, with 11 bases between them. CDR1 and CDR2 (germline): MRHNA, SNTAGT. CDR3 bases: TGTGCCAGCAGTGAGGGCCGTGGGGATGAGCAGTTCTTC. Its translation is CASSEGRGDEQFF.

The J gene is TRBJ2-1, the V gene TRBV18, with TRBD2 matching over 12 bases. CDR1 KGHSH and CDR2 LQKENI come from the germline V gene. There are 19 residues in the CDR3. J lost 0 bases, V lost 6 bases, and 12 bases had no gene match. The CDR3 here is CASSRNLAGGLSSYNEQFF. CDR3 sequence (DNA): TGTGCCAGCTCTCGAAACCTAGCGGGGGGGCTGAGCTCCTACAATGAGCAGTTCTTC.

V is TRBV7-7 and J is TRBJ2-5; 11 bases map to TRBD1. Germline-derived CDR1 and CDR2 are SSHAT and FNYEAQ (reference sequence). CDR3 length equals 14 residues. J lost 7 bases, V lost 5 bases, and 6 bases had no gene match. CDR3 region: CASSPRTGGGTQYF. The DNA of the CDR3 is TGTGCCAGCAGCCCCCGGACAGGGGGCGGGACCCAGTACTTC.

The gene calls are TRBV28 and TRBJ2-7; D not resolved. Germline CDR1 is MDHEN and CDR2 is SYDVKM. This CDR3 contains 13 residues. Between the trimmed V and J ends, which lost 3 bases and 3 bases, there was a span of 9 bases. The CDR3 nucleotides read TGTGCCAGCAGTTTGGGGAATATCTACGAGCAGTACTTC. Translation gives CASSLGNIYEQYF.

The chain is built from TRBV10-3 and TRBJ2-3; TRBD2 matches 10 bases. The CDR3 has 16 residues. After removal of 0 bases from V and 4 bases from J, the junction contained 4 bases not matched to a gene. Looked up from germline, CDR1 is ENHRY and CDR2 is SYGVKD. The CDR3 nucleotides read TGTGCCATCAGTGAGTCGGCAGCGGGAGGGGCAGATACGCAGTATTTT. Encoded protein: CAISESAAGGADTQYF.

The chain employs TRBV30 and TRBJ2-3, with D tentatively TRBD1 (6 bases). CDR1 is GTSNPN and CDR2 is SVGIG in the germline V gene (reference sequence). This CDR3 comprises 13 residues. Written as DNA, the CDR3 is TGTGCATCGGCAGGGGACCGCACAGATACGCAGTATTTT. It yields the protein CASAGDRTDTQYF.

The chain's CDR3 is CASSYQGQGTEAFF. CDR3 DNA sequence: TGCGCCAGCAGCTACCAGGGACAGGGCACTGAAGCTTTCTTT. The chain links TRBV5-1 to TRBJ1-1, with 9 positions matching TRBD1. Germline CDR1 reads SGHRS; CDR2 reads YFSETQ. V was clipped by 3 bases and J by 4 bases; unmatched bases: 4. This CDR3 region has 14 residues.

About this clonotype itself: One end of the junction does not line up with germline, which may come from a read error. The rearrangement uses TRBV13 and TRBJ2-3, with 9 nucleotides matching TRBD1. This CDR3 contains 13 residues. Germline CDR1 and CDR2: PRHDT and FYEKMQ (reference sequence). The CDR3, as DNA: TGCGCCAGCAGCCCCGAGACAGGGGGTACGCAGTATTTT. Translation gives CASSPETGGTQYF.

In its sample, this clonotype was seen a few times. This chain uses TRBV7-8 with TRBJ2-7, with 8 bases that match TRBD1. Per the germline V gene, CDR1 is SGHVS and CDR2 is FQNEAQ. The CDR3 runs 14 residues. The junction had 6 bases not matched to a gene; V was cut back by 5 bases and J by 3 bases. The CDR3 DNA reads TGTGCCAGCAGCCGGACAGGGCTGGTCTACGAGCAGTACTTC. It translates to CASSRTGLVYEQYF.

The V and J genes are TRBV11-3 and TRBJ2-2; 10 bases agree with TRBD1. The CDR3 has 15 amino acids. V trimming: 5 bases; J trimming: 3 bases; junction bases outside the gene matches: 3. Germline CDR1 SGHNT, CDR2 YENEEA. DNA of the CDR3: TGTGCCAGCAGCGATGGACAGGGGGACACCGGGGAGCTGTTTTTT. Protein: CASSDGQGDTGELFF.

V gene TRBV7-9 combines with J gene TRBJ2-1; the D call may be TRBD1 or TRBD2 (5 bases each). The CDR3 is 13 residues long. Trimming removed 7 bases at V and 2 bases at J, with 9 bases between. Germline CDR1 reads SEHNR; CDR2 reads FQNEAQ (reference sequence). CDR3 sequence reads: CASTGSPYNEQFF. The CDR3 DNA reads as TGTGCCAGCACAGGGAGCCCCTACAATGAGCAGTTCTTC. Based on the CDR3 plus reference TRBV7-9 and TRBJ2-1, the full variable domain is DTGVSQNPRHKITKRGQNVTFRCDPISEHNRLYWYRQTLGQGPEFLTYFQNEAQLEKSRLLSDRFSAERPKGSFSTLEIQRTEQGDSAMYLCASTGSPYNEQFFGPGTRLTVL.

This clonotype was seen a handful of times. This chain joins TRBV29-1 and TRBJ1-2; 9 bases agree with TRBD1. V lost 7 bases and J lost 5; bases outside the gene matches: 5. Germline V lookup: CDR1 SQVTM, CDR2 ANQGSEA. The CDR3 totals 12 residues. This chain's CDR3 is CSAMGQGYGYTF. The DNA of the CDR3 is TGCAGCGCTATGGGACAGGGATATGGCTACACCTTC.

The count of this clonotype is one. The J gene is TRBJ2-4, the V gene TRBV20-1; D is undetermined. The CDR3 extends over 16 amino acids. Germline values: CDR1 DFQATT, CDR2 SNEGSKA (reference sequence). The ends were cut back, 5 bases at V and 3 bases at J, with 20 bases in the middle. CDR3 in amino acids: CSARVVGGQGKNIQYF. The CDR3 DNA reads TGCAGTGCTCGGGTCGTGGGCGGTCAAGGCAAAAACATTCAGTACTTC.

This clonotype was picked up a small number of times. This chain uses TRBV18 with TRBJ2-7; 9 bases are a match to TRBD2. J gave up 4 bases and V 2 bases, and 3 bases lay outside the gene matches. Germline V gene lookup returns CDR1 KGHSH and CDR2 LQKENI. CDR3 length: 14 amino acids. The CDR3 region has the DNA TGTGCCAGCTCACCAGTAGCGGGGGCATACGAGCAGTACTTC. Amino acid sequence: CASSPVAGAYEQYF.

This clonotype was seen more than once but under ten times. The J gene is TRBJ1-6, the V gene TRBV28; 9 bases line up with TRBD1. Germline CDR1 is MDHEN and CDR2 is SYDVKM. This CDR3 is 14 amino acids long. V shed 7 bases, J shed 7 bases, and the junction held 5 bases outside the gene matches. CDR3 bases: TGTGCCAGCAACTACAGGGGGCTGAATTCACCCCTCCACTTT. Amino acid sequence: CASNYRGLNSPLHF. The entire variable domain, with the rest obtained from reference TRBV28 and TRBJ1-6, is as follows: DVKVTQSSRYLVKRTGEKVFLECVQDMDHENMFWYRQDPGLGLRLIYFSYDVKMKEKGDIPEGYSVSREKKERFSLILESASTNQTSMYLCASNYRGLNSPLHFGNGTRLTVT.

The J gene is TRBJ2-7, the V gene TRBV28; D possibly corresponds to TRBD1 (5 bases). CDR3 length equals 14 residues. With 7 bases removed from V and 2 bases from J, the gap between germline ends came to 15 bases. The germline CDR1 and CDR2 sequences are MDHEN and SYDVKM. The chain's CDR3 is CASIMRTGTYEQYF. The CDR3, as DNA: TGTGCCAGCATAATGAGAACAGGCACCTACGAGCAGTACTTC.

This clonotype was counted between two and nine times. V and J are TRBV5-1 and TRBJ1-1; D not certain. Trimming took off 0 bases at V and 7 bases at J, with 13 bases between the two ends. Germline assignment: CDR1 SGHRS and CDR2 YFSETQ. The CDR3 covers 14 residues. As DNA, the CDR3 is TGCGCCAGCAGCTTGGACAGATTTTCCCTTGAAGCTTTCTTT. It is translated as CASSLDRFSLEAFF.

This clonotype was recorded many times. This chain connects TRBV7-2 to TRBJ2-7; D is uncertain. Trimming pared 5 bases from V and 5 bases from J, leaving 19 bases between. The CDR3 totals 15 residues. CDR1 is SGHTA and CDR2 is FQGNSA in the germline V gene. The CDR3 sequence: CASSPHAAQDNEQYF. The CDR3 DNA reads TGTGCCAGCAGCCCTCATGCGGCCCAGGATAACGAGCAGTACTTC.

This clonotype was counted only a few times. The CDR3 loop reads CASSYPNPQETQYF. CDR3 DNA: TGTGCCAGCAGTTACCCGAATCCCCAAGAGACCCAGTACTTC. V usage is TRBV6-2 or TRBV6-3 and J usage is TRBJ2-5; D uncertain. Trimming removed 2 bases from V and 1 base from J, with 8 bases in between. CDR3 length equals 14 residues. Per the germline V gene, CDR1 is MNHEY and CDR2 is SVGEGT.

The chain carries TRBV12-3 or TRBV12-4 and TRBJ1-2; no clear D. This CDR3 is 14 amino acids long. The V gene lost 6 bases and the J gene lost 3 bases, with 14 bases spanning the gap. CDR3 residues: CASRDPDGHYGYTF. DNA of the CDR3: TGTGCCAGCAGAGATCCAGACGGACACTATGGCTACACCTTC.

This chain uses TRBV20-1 with TRBJ2-3; 7 bases are shared with TRBD2. V lost 7 bases to trimming and J lost 0 bases; unmatched junction nucleotides: 13. Germline V gives CDR1 DFQATT, CDR2 SNEGSKA (reference sequence). CDR3 size: 16 residues. The CDR3 loop reads CSGFGAGSASTDTQYF. The CDR3 DNA reads TGCAGTGGGTTCGGAGCGGGATCCGCTAGCACAGATACGCAGTATTTT.

The V call is TRBV6-1, the J call TRBJ2-1; D is unclear. This CDR3 is 15 amino acids long. Trimming shortened V by 6 bases and J by 8 bases, and 20 bases separated the two germline ends. CDR1 is MNHNS and CDR2 is SASEGT in the germline V gene. CDR3 DNA sequence: TGTGCCAGCAGCCAACATGGGCCAGACGGCGATGAGCAGTTCTTC. Translating it yields CASSQHGPDGDEQFF.

This clonotype was observed a few times. J is TRBJ1-5 and V is TRBV12-3 or TRBV12-4; D call uncertain. The CDR3 length is 15 residues. Deletions cut 1 base from V and 3 bases from J, with 10 bases between. CDR3 nucleotides: TGTGCCAGCAGTTTAGGGCAGGTCAACAATCAGCCCCAGCATTTT. Protein: CASSLGQVNNQPQHF.

V and J are TRBV6-1 and TRBJ1-4; D is uncertain. V shed 6 bases and J shed 6 bases, with 17 bases lying between them. The germline gives CDR1 MNHNS, CDR2 SASEGT. The length of the CDR3 is 15 residues. The CDR3 DNA sequence: TGTGCCAGCAGACCTAAGGGAAATACGTATGAAAAACTGTTTTTT. It is translated as CASRPKGNTYEKLFF.

To note about this clonotype: Possible read error: a much larger clone is one base away. The rearrangement uses TRBV7-9 and TRBJ1-4; 8 positions match TRBD1. The germline CDR1 and CDR2 sequences are SEHNR and FQNEAQ (reference sequence). The CDR3 consists of 15 residues. V shed 5 bases, J shed 8 bases, and the junction held 10 bases outside the gene matches. DNA of the CDR3: TGTGCCAGCAGCCGGTCAGGGGGCGTCGGGGAAAAACTGTTTTTT. Translating gives CASSRSGGVGEKLFF.

The CDR3 here is CASSPGPLAGATDTQYF. DNA for the CDR3: TGTGCCAGCAGTCCTGGGCCACTAGCGGGAGCCACAGATACGCAGTATTTT. The rearrangement links TRBV6-5 to TRBJ2-3; 11 positions agree with TRBD2. Germline assignment: CDR1 MNHEY and CDR2 SVGAGI. This CDR3 contains 17 residues. J gave up 2 bases and V 5 bases, and 9 bases lay outside the gene matches.

This chain connects TRBV12-3 or TRBV12-4 to TRBJ2-3; a possible D gene is TRBD2 (5 bases). The CDR3 spans 16 residues. The V end lost 2 bases, the J end lost 4 bases, and 16 bases lay between the germline ends. In DNA, the CDR3 is TGTGCCAGCAGTTTAAATGGAGGCGGCCGGGCAGATACGCAGTATTTT. It encodes CASSLNGGGRADTQYF.

In its sample, this clonotype was seen a few times. The V call is TRBV10-3, the J call TRBJ2-1; D perhaps matches TRBD2 (5 bases). V was clipped by 8 bases and J by 3 bases, with 11 bases between them. This CDR3 has 13 residues. Germline lookup yields CDR1 ENHRY and CDR2 SYGVKD. The DNA for the CDR3 is TGTGCCATCTGGTCGGACTTCTACAATGAGCAGTTCTTC. Translation: CAIWSDFYNEQFF.

This clonotype turned up a few times. The chain recombines TRBV4-1 with TRBJ2-1; tentative D call: TRBD2 (5 bases). There are 14 residues in the CDR3. Trimming took off 2 bases at V and 14 bases at J, with 19 bases between the two ends. Germline assignment: CDR1 MGHRA and CDR2 YSYEKL. The CDR3 nucleotides read TGCGCCAGCAGCCAAAGGGCTCTAGTCAGCGGAAAGTTCTTC. Residues: CASSQRALVSGKFF.